The 5 T cell receptor beta chains given below trace back to one sample, sequenced in a study of shared clonotypes between healthy human individuals. Clones were sequenced by immunoSEQ multiplex PCR, and TCRdb holds only the in-frame ones, with some missing. Here the sample spans fewer than 3 million clones, 92% being singletons. The sequenced sample consisted of naive CD4+ T cells from PBMCs. Subset denoted: CD45RA+ positively selected. These receptors all come from a man aged 18-30 years in good health. Some clones in this sample may be carry-over from other donors' samples.

This sequence joins TRBV7-6 and TRBJ2-2; 15 bases are a match to TRBD2. This CDR3 is built from 17 residues. Germline V CDR1 and CDR2: SGHVS, FNYEAQ. Unmatched junction bases numbered 7, after V lost 5 bases and J lost 6 bases. In nucleotides, the CDR3 is TGTGCCAGCAGCCCAAGGACTAGCGGGAGGGCCTCCGGGGAGCTGTTTTTT. It encodes CASSPRTSGRASGELFF.

V gene TRBV11-3 combines with J gene TRBJ2-3; 9 bases agree with TRBD2. Germline V gene lookup returns CDR1 SGHNT and CDR2 YENEEA. This CDR3 region has 13 residues. With 7 bases clipped from V and 6 bases from J, the junction kept 5 bases outside the gene matches. For the CDR3, the DNA is TGTGCCAGCACCGGAGGACTAGCGGATACGCAGTATTTT. The encoded protein is CASTGGLADTQYF. Supplemented by reference TRBV11-3 and TRBJ2-3, the full variable domain reads EAGVVQSPRYKIIEKKQPVAFWCNPISGHNTLYWYLQNLGQGPELLIRYENEEAVDDSQLPKDRFSAERLKGVDSTLKIQPAELGDSAVYLCASTGGLADTQYFGPGTRLTVL.

This chain links TRBV11-2 with TRBJ1-3; D is ambiguous. The CDR3 is 15 residues long. In germline, CDR1 is SGHAT, CDR2 FQNNGV. Deletions cut 1 base from V and 3 bases from J, with 10 bases between. CDR3 region: CASSLVPGNGNTIYF. DNA for the CDR3: TGTGCCAGCAGCTTAGTTCCGGGGAATGGAAACACCATATATTTT.

This clone occurred once. The chain combines TRBV2 with TRBJ2-7, with 7 positions matching TRBD2. The trim removed 6 bases at V and 6 bases at J, leaving 5 bases unmatched. In germline, CDR1 is SNHLY, CDR2 FYNNEI. CDR3 size: 12 residues. In DNA, the CDR3 is TGTGCCAGCAGGATTTCGGGGGGCGAGCAGTACTTC. Translating gives CASRISGGEQYF.

The genes are TRBV11-2 and TRBJ2-5; D assignment may be TRBD1 or TRBD2 (5 bases each). Germline CDR1 and CDR2: SGHAT and FQNNGV. This CDR3 spans 15 amino acids. Trimming left V 5 bases short and J 2 bases short, with 15 bases between. The CDR3 here is CASSPGTFAQETQYF. Written as DNA, the CDR3 is TGTGCCAGCAGCCCAGGGACGTTCGCACAAGAGACCCAGTACTTC.